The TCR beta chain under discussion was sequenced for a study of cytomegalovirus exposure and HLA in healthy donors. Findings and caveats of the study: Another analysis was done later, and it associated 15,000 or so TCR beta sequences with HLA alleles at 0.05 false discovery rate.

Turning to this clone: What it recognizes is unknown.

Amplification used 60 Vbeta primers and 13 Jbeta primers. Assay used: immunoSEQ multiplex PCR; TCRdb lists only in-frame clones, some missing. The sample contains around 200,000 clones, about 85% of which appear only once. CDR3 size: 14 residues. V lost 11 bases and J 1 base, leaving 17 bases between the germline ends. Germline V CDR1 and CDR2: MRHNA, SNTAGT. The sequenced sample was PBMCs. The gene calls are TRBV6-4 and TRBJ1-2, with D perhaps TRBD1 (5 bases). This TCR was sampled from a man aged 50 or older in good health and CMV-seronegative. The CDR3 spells CAGGRDSSNYGYTF. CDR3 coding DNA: TGTGCCGGAGGCCGGGACTCCAGTAACTATGGCTACACCTTC.